This T cell receptor beta chain was documented in a study of blood T cells in healthy people across ages. Overall study findings and caveats: Per million T cells, TCR beta diversity dropped roughly linearly as age increased. PBMC samples, being unsorted, prevented any conclusive comparison of naive and antigen-experienced cells.

The V and J ends lost 5 bases and 1 base, in that order; junction bases with no gene match: 10. Germline assignment: CDR1 SGHVS and CDR2 FQNEAQ. This CDR3 is 18 amino acids long. In the case of this clonotype: Its antigen is as yet unknown.

Alongside a J-beta primer mix, a sample-barcoded 5' primer served in a second PCR lasting roughly 7 to 11 cycles. Each cDNA molecule, via a template-switch adaptor with 12 random nucleotides, was tagged. A single record per CDR3 protein comes from TCRdb applying MiXCR to the 5' RACE reads. Of roughly 1.6 million distinct CDR3 sequences listed, around 35% are singletons. Every sample had a minimum of 6 million PBMCs isolated. The J gene is TRBJ2-2, the V gene TRBV7-8, with TRBD2 matching 10 bases. Sample: blood. The origin of this receptor is a woman between 25 and 40 years old in good health. The CDR3 DNA reads as TGTGCCAGCAGCCGGACGGGACTAGCGTCCCAGAACACCGGGGAGCTGTTTTTT. This encodes CASSRTGLASQNTGELFF.